This T cell receptor beta chain was captured by sequencing in a study of PD-1 blockade in classical Hodgkin lymphoma. Study-wide points: Causes of the repertoire differences remain undefined, possibly disease activity or prior therapy. Healthy donors were reported to have higher baseline TCR diversity than newly diagnosed patients.

Using immunoSEQ multiplex PCR, the repertoire was profiled, and TCRdb retains in-frame clones only, with some absent. The sample has fewer than 20,000 clones; 92% are singletons. To note about this clone: Its cognate antigen is unknown.

CDR3 size: 15 residues. Germline CDR1 MDHEN, CDR2 SYDVKM. V gave up 6 bases and J gave up 2 bases; unmatched junction bases: 5. Time point meaning: newly diagnosed, previously untreated cHL patient sample. Magnetic negative selection served to purify CD4+ T cells out of PBMCs that had been thawed. A comparison was provided by newly diagnosed, untreated classical Hodgkin lymphoma PBMCs. This chain links TRBV28 with TRBJ2-7; 12 bases are shared with TRBD2. This clonotype was obtained from a human donor with classical Hodgkin lymphoma. Specimen: CD4+ T cells from blood. The CDR3 region has the DNA TGTGCCAGCAGACCCTGGACTAGCGGGGCCTACGAGCAGTACTTC. Protein: CASRPWTSGAYEQYF.